Sequencing of this T cell receptor (beta chain) was carried out in a study of CD8 T cells in ankylosing spondylitis. TCRdb reprocessed the 5' RACE reads with MiXCR, giving one entry per CDR3 protein. The table shows some 130,000 distinct CDR3 sequences, with 12% to 15% occurring only once. The CDR3 loop spans 13 amino acids. The V gene end was trimmed by 3 bases and the J gene end by 7 bases; junction bases not matched to a gene: 3. Germline assignment: CDR1 MGHRA and CDR2 YSYEKL. This clonotype turned up a few times. What it binds is not known. Broader study findings: The clones that were linked to disease were reported to be significantly enriched in matched synovial fluid samples from ankylosing spondylitis patients.

The sequencing sample was made of blood, either unsorted or a sorted T cell fraction (not recorded which). J is TRBJ2-1 and V is TRBV4-1, with TRBD2 identical over 7 bases. This TCR was sampled from a female donor with ankylosing spondylitis or in good health (not recorded which). CDR3: CASSQGRVNEQFF. For the CDR3, the DNA is TGCGCCAGCAGCCAGGGGAGGGTAAATGAGCAGTTCTTC.